This T cell receptor beta chain was found in a study of identical twins. TCRdb reanalysed the 5' RACE reads using MiXCR and keeps one entry per CDR3 protein. The sample consists of around 470,000 distinct CDR3 sequences, 14% of them appearing once. A word on this clonotype: Its antigen is not identified.

The study's findings and limits: Sharing of beta out-of-frame sequences by twins showed a weaker excess.

These data also featured in a second study, about yellow fever vaccine responses in identical twins.

The source of this sequence is a woman under 30 in good health. Sequenced sample: CD4+ T cells sorted from blood.

CDR3 bases: TGCGCCAGCAGCCGAGAGGGATCTCAAGAGACCCAGTACTTC. Its translation is CASSREGSQETQYF. This chain uses TRBV5-1 with TRBJ2-5, with D tentatively TRBD2 (5 bases). This CDR3 has 14 residues. The germline V gene encodes CDR1 SGHRS and CDR2 YFSETQ. With 4 bases removed from V and 2 bases from J, the gap between germline ends came to 12 bases.